The rows below give T cell receptor beta chains drawn from one sample of a study of OX40 agonist ivuxolimab in advanced cancers. Clones were read by immunoSEQ multiplex PCR, and TCRdb kept only the in-frame ones, dropping some. The table shows 60,000 or so clones, with about 82% occurring only once. This sample comprised CD4+ or CD8+ T cells sorted from blood, obtained in a trial of the OX40 agonist ivuxolimab. The receptor source for this set is an adult with an advanced solid tumor such as melanoma, head and neck, liver or kidney cancer. Each CDR3 is given with its conserved first and last residue. A D gene is named only where the DNA matches it firmly. The size entry is marked missing in some rows and otherwise reads once, few, many or a size class.

TRBJ1-2	.	TRBV5-6	.	CASSLPVGTGGYTF	TGTGCCAGCAGCTTGCCGGTTGGGACTGGAGGCTACACCTTC
TRBJ2-1	.	TRBV4-2	.	CASSPDRDTYNEQFF	TGTGCCAGCAGCCCTGATAGGGACACCTACAATGAGCAGTTCTTC
TRBJ2-5	TRBD1	TRBV5-1	.	CASRWGTEQETQYF	TGCGCCAGCAGATGGGGGACAGAGCAAGAGACCCAGTACTTC
TRBJ1-1	.	TRBV25-1	.	CASSEYGGRWGTEAFF	TGTGCCAGCAGTGAATATGGAGGGCGGTGGGGTACTGAAGCTTTCTTT
TRBJ2-5	TRBD2	TRBV15	.	CATSRESGGQETQYF	TGTGCCACCAGCAGAGAGAGCGGGGGGCAAGAGACCCAGTACTTC
TRBJ2-3	.	TRBV9	once	CASSPRGGDRRRSTDTQYF	TGTGCCAGCAGCCCAAGGGGGGGGGACAGGCGTCGAAGCACAGATACGCAGTATTTT
TRBJ1-3	TRBD1	TRBV28	.	CASCGGTGINSGNTIYF	TGTGCCAGCTGCGGGGGGACAGGCATTAACTCTGGAAACACCATATATTTT
TRBJ2-7	TRBD1	TRBV4-3	.	CASSPQGQSTYEQYF	TGCGCCAGCAGCCCCCAGGGACAGAGCACCTACGAGCAGTACTTC
TRBJ2-3	.	TRBV7-9	.	CASERESTDTQYF	TGTGCCAGTGAACGGGAAAGCACAGATACGCAGTATTTT
TRBJ2-3	TRBD1	TRBV7-2	.	CASSSPTGPFTQYF	TGTGCCAGCAGCTCACCGACAGGGCCTTTCACACAGTATTTT
TRBJ2-7	TRBD1	TRBV7-3	.	CASSGDRGREQYF	TGTGCCAGCAGCGGGGACAGGGGGCGCGAGCAGTACTTC
TRBJ2-7	.	TRBV4-3	.	CASSLSTVEGEQYF	TGCGCCAGCAGCCTCTCGACAGTTGAGGGGGAGCAGTACTTC
TRBJ2-3	TRBD1	TRBV19	.	CASSTAGGTQYF	TGTGCCAGTAGTACAGCAGGGGGTACGCAGTATTTT